Following are 10 T cell receptor beta chains from one sample sequenced in a study of response to subunit inactivated influenza vaccine. TCRdb recomputed calls from the RT-PCR reads with MiXCR, one row per CDR3 protein. The data show about 520,000 distinct CDR3 sequences, approximately 6.9% seen once. The sequencing used PBMCs from blood, collected about 24 months after vaccination. These receptors all come from a man in his fifties or sixties who received an inactivated influenza vaccine.

The chain joins TRBV3-1 to TRBJ2-5, with D unresolved. The germline V and J ends were trimmed by 1 base and 4 bases, with 4 bases remaining between them. CDR3 length: 12 residues. Germline V gene data show CDR1 as LGHDT and CDR2 as YNNKEL (reference sequence). The CDR3: CASSQVVETQYF. CDR3 in DNA: TGTGCCAGCAGCCAAGTAGTAGAGACCCAGTACTTC.

This chain joins TRBV14 and TRBJ2-7; TRBD2 aligns across 7 bases. The CDR3 covers 16 residues. Trimming at V came to 4 bases and at J to 3 bases, leaving 12 bases not matched to a gene. Germline V gene data show CDR1 as SGHDN and CDR2 as FVKESK. CDR3: CASSPWDLSGIYEQYF. In DNA form, the CDR3 reads TGTGCCAGCAGCCCATGGGACTTAAGCGGGATCTACGAGCAGTACTTC.

This clonotype was seen many times. The V gene is TRBV9, the J gene TRBJ2-2; maybe TRBD2 (5 bases). Per germline, CDR1 SGDLS and CDR2 YYNGEE. The CDR3 totals 16 residues. Deletions cut 0 bases from V and 4 bases from J, with 13 bases between. The chain's CDR3 is CASSVGGGLSTGELFF. The DNA for the CDR3 is TGTGCCAGCAGCGTAGGAGGAGGATTGAGCACCGGGGAGCTGTTTTTT. The full variable domain, with the rest looked up from reference TRBV9 and TRBJ2-2, is DSGVTQTPKHLITATGQRVTLRCSPRSGDLSVYWYQQSLDQGLQFLIQYYNGEERAKGNILERFSAQQFPDLHSELNLSSLELGDSALYFCASSVGGGLSTGELFFGEGSRLTVL.

In this sample, this clonotype turned up many times. The chain is built from TRBV5-1 and TRBJ2-7, with D possibly being TRBD2 (6 bases). V was pared by 6 bases and J by 2 bases, with 15 bases between. The CDR3 runs 14 residues. Germline-derived CDR1 and CDR2 are SGHRS and YFSETQ. The CDR3 loop reads CASMRGDSTYEQYF. The CDR3 DNA is TGCGCCAGCATGCGCGGGGATTCAACCTACGAGCAGTACTTC.

This clonotype was counted ten times or more. The V call is TRBV4-2, the J call TRBJ1-1; D not certain. V lost 2 bases, J lost 1 base, and 5 bases lay in between. CDR3 length: 13 amino acids. Germline CDR1 LGHNA, CDR2 YNFKEQ. The CDR3: CASSQNGNTEAFF. The CDR3 DNA follows: TGTGCCAGCAGCCAAAACGGGAACACTGAAGCTTTCTTT.

This clonotype was counted many times. This chain uses TRBV29-1 with TRBJ2-7; 9 bases fit TRBD2. Germline assignment: CDR1 SQVTM and CDR2 ANQGSEA. Losses at the gene ends were 3 bases for V and 7 bases for J; bases not matched to a gene: 10. This CDR3 is 14 amino acids long. CDR3 sequence (DNA): TGCAGCGTTGAGGCATTAGCGGGAGCGGGTGAGCAGTACTTC. It yields the protein CSVEALAGAGEQYF.

This clonotype was found a few times. The chain employs TRBV12-3 or TRBV12-4 and TRBJ1-1; D gene unclear. Trimming pared 5 bases from V and 4 bases from J, leaving 14 bases between. The CDR3 covers 14 residues. The CDR3 bases are TGTGCCAGCAGTCTCACCCAAGTGGGCACTGAAGCTTTCTTT. Translation gives CASSLTQVGTEAFF.

This clonotype was seen many times. CDR3 in amino acids: CASSTRNGDTKENEQFF. CDR3 sequence (DNA): TGTGCCAGTAGTACCCGCAATGGGGACACGAAAGAAAATGAGCAGTTCTTC. The chain employs TRBV19 and TRBJ2-1; D is perhaps TRBD1 (6 bases). The germline gives CDR1 LNHDA, CDR2 SQIVND (reference sequence). Trimming removed 4 bases from V and 7 bases from J, with 23 bases in between. The CDR3 spans 17 residues.

The CDR3 sequence: CASSSLGQGRETQYF. CDR3 nucleotides: TGTGCCAGCAGTTCCCTTGGGCAGGGGAGGGAGACCCAGTACTTC. The chain carries TRBV11-2 and TRBJ2-5; the D call may be TRBD1 or TRBD2 (6 bases each). CDR3 length equals 15 residues. The germline gives CDR1 SGHAT, CDR2 FQNNGV. The ends were cut back, 6 bases at V and 5 bases at J, with 19 bases in the middle.

This clonotype was seen a few times. The chain links TRBV4-2 to TRBJ2-7, with D unresolved. Germline-derived CDR1 and CDR2 are LGHNA and YNFKEQ. The V gene lost 4 bases and the J gene lost 0 bases, with 10 bases spanning the gap. This CDR3 has 14 amino acids. This chain's CDR3 is CASSPDGTSYEQYF. Written as DNA, the CDR3 is TGTGCCAGCAGCCCCGATGGCACCTCCTACGAGCAGTACTTC.